This T cell receptor (beta chain) comes out of a study of shared clonotypes between healthy human individuals. Overall study context: Researchers assigned three CD4 naive, three CD4 memory, two CD8 naive and one CD8 memory plate to each donor. Study conclusions and caveats: Depth of sequencing was expected to influence donor clonotype sharing.

Assay used: immunoSEQ multiplex PCR; TCRdb lists only in-frame clones, some missing. The profile covers 110,000 or so clones, with around 68% appearing a single time and 24% taken by the ten largest. V lost 1 base and J lost 7, with 11 bases in between. The CDR3 contains 14 residues. Germline values: CDR1 LGHNA, CDR2 YSLEER. This clone was recorded many times. What it binds is not known. The receptor was derived from a woman in her 30s in good health. V is TRBV4-3 and J is TRBJ1-5, with D tentatively TRBD1 (6 bases). The sequencing sample was made of memory CD8+ T cells sorted from blood. Subset described: CD45RO+ cells pooled with CCR7-negative TemRA cells. CDR3 nucleotide sequence: TGCGCCAGCAGCCAAGTAGCGGACAGACAGCCCCAGCATTTT. Its protein product is CASSQVADRQPQHF.